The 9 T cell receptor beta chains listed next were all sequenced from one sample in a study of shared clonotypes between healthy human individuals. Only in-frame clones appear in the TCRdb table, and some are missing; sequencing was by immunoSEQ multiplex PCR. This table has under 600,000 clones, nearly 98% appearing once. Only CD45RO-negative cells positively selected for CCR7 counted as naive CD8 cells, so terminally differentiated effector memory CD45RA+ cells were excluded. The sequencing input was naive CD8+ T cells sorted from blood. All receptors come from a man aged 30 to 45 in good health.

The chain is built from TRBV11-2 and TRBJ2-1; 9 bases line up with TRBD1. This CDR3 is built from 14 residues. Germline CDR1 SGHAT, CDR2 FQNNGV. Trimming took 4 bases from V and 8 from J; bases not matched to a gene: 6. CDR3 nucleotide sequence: TGTGCCAGCAGCTCGGGACAGGGAATTGATGAGCAGTTCTTC. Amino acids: CASSSGQGIDEQFF.

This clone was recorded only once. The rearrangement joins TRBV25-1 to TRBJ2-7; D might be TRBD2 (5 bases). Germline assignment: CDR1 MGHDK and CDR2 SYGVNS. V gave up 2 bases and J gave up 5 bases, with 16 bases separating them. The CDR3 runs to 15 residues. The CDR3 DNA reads TGTGCCAGCAGTGAACGCACAACCGTCGGGAACGAGCAGTACTTC. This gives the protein CASSERTTVGNEQYF.

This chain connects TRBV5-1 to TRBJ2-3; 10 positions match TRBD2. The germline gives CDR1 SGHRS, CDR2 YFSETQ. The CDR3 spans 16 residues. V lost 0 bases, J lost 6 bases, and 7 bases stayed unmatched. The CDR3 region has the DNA TGCGCCAGCAGCTTGGGCACTAGCGGGATTTCGGATACGCAGTATTTT. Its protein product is CASSLGTSGISDTQYF.

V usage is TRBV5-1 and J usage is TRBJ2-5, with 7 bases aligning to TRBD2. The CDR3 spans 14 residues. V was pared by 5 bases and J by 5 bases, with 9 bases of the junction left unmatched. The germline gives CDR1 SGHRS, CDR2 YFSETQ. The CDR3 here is CASSGTMLAETQYF. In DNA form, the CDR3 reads TGCGCCAGCAGTGGGACTATGCTTGCTGAGACCCAGTACTTC.

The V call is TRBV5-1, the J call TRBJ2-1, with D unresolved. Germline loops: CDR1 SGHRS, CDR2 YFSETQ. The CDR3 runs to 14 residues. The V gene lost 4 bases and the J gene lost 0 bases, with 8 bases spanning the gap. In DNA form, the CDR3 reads TGCGCCAGCAGCCCCCCAGGCTCCTACAATGAGCAGTTCTTC. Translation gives CASSPPGSYNEQFF.

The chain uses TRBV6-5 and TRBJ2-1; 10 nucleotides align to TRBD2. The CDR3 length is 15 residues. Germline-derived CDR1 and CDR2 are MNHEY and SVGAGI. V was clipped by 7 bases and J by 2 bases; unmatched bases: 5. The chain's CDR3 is CASNSLAGAYNEQFF. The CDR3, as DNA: TGTGCCAGCAATTCCCTAGCGGGAGCCTACAATGAGCAGTTCTTC.

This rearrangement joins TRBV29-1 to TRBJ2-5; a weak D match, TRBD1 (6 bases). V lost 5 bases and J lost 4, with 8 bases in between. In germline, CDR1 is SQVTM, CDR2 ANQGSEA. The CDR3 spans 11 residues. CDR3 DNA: TGCAGCGTTCCCAGGGGAGAGACCCAGTACTTC. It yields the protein CSVPRGETQYF.

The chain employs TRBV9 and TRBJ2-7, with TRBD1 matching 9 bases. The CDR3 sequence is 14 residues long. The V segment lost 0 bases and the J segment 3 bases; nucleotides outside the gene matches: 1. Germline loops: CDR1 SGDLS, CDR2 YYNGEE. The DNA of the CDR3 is TGTGCCAGCAGCGTAGGGGACAGGGACTACGAGCAGTACTTC. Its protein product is CASSVGDRDYEQYF.

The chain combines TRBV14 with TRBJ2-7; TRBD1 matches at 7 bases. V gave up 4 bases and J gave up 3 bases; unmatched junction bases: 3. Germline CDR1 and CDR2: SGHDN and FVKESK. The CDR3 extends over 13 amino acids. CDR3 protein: CASSRQGYYEQYF. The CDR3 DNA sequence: TGTGCCAGCAGCCGACAGGGATACTACGAGCAGTACTTC. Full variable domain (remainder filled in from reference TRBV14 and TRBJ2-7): EAGVTQFPSHSVIEKGQTVTLRCDPISGHDNLYWYRRVMGKEIKFLLHFVKESKQDESGMPNNRFLAERTGGTYSTLKVQPAELEDSGVYFCASSRQGYYEQYFGPGTRLTVT.